The clone carrying this TCR beta chain was detected only a few times. The data derive from a study of blood T cell repertoires in COVID-19. Sequencing used immunoSEQ multiplex PCR; TCRdb keeps in-frame clones, though not all of them. In the table there are about 190,000 clones, about 88% of which are singletons. The germline V gene encodes CDR1 KGHDR and CDR2 SFDVKD. V lost 7 bases to trimming and J lost 2 bases, with 14 bases between them. The CDR3 covers 15 residues. This sequence was found in a man between 40 and 49 years old with active or convalescent COVID-19. Sequencing input: peripheral blood. This sequence joins TRBV24-1 and TRBJ1-5; D unresolved. The CDR3 region is CATRAGGDGNQPQHF. The CDR3 DNA reads TGTGCCACCAGGGCGGGAGGTGATGGCAATCAGCCCCAGCATTTT.